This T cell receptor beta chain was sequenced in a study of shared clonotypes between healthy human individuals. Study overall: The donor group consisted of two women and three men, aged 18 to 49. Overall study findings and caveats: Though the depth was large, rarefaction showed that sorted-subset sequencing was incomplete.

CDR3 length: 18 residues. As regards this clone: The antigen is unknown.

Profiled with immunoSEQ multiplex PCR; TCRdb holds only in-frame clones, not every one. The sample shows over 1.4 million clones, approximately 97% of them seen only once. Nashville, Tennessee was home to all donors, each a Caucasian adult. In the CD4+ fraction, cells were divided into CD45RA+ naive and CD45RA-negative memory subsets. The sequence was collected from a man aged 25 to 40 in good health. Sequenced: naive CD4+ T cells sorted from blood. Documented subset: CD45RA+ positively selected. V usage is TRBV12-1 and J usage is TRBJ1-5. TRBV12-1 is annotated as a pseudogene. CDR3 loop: CASSFADPGGRICQPQHF. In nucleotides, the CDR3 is TGTGCCAGCAGCTTTGCCGATCCTGGGGGTAGGATTTGTCAGCCCCAGCATTTT.